This TCR beta chain was recorded in a study of T-cell reconstitution after alpha-beta-depleted transplantation in children. The study's findings and limits: Most T-cell counts and diversity one year after the transplant came from T cells that were newly produced. Several hundred expanded graft clones reportedly were the source of alpha-beta T cells about two months after transplant. Surviving recipient T cells and intrathymic progenitors accounted for some patients' high TCRbeta diversity at day 60.

Unique molecular identifiers were built into the TCRbeta library. One entry per CDR3 protein results from TCRdb running MiXCR on the PCR reads. This table holds about 140,000 distinct CDR3 sequences, around 9% found once. In this sample, this clonotype turned up a few times. Antigen unknown. Looked up from germline, CDR1 is MNHNS and CDR2 is SASEGT. The V end was cut by 6 bases, the J end by 7 bases, with 15 bases between. The CDR3 loop spans 13 amino acids. The source was PBMCs, mostly from graft donor cells, collected 180 days after TCRalphabeta/CD19-depleted stem cell transplant. The TCR comes from a female patient aged 2-9 years who had a stem cell transplant for congenital amegakaryocytic thrombocytopenia, so the T cells may come from the graft donor. The chain is built from TRBV6-1 and TRBJ1-2; D uncertain. The CDR3 DNA follows: TGTGCCAGCAGGAGCCCGGGTACGGGTGGCTACACCTTC. It yields the protein CASRSPGTGGYTF.